Below, 18 T cell receptor beta chains from the same sample are listed, as sequenced in a study of shared T cell receptors in the human thymus. Assay used: immunoSEQ multiplex PCR; TCRdb lists only in-frame clones, some missing. The data hold hundreds of thousands of clones, with approximately 88% observed a single time. This sample was shared with a second study, whose subject was human thymus T cells.

The specimen was thymocytes. These receptors all come from a boy younger than two with a congenital heart defect.

The sample holds one count of this clone. The chain joins TRBV28 to TRBJ1-1; maybe TRBD1 (5 bases). There are 13 residues in the CDR3. CDR1 and CDR2 (germline): MDHEN, SYDVKM. Trimming stripped 6 bases from V and 3 bases from J, with 11 bases between. CDR3 amino acids: CASRGLGDTEAFF. The CDR3 nucleotides are TGTGCCAGCAGGGGGTTAGGGGACACTGAAGCTTTCTTT.

J is TRBJ1-6 and V is TRBV6-5, with D uncertain. Germline V gives CDR1 MNHEY, CDR2 SVGAGI. The CDR3 is 15 amino acids. Trimming removed 7 bases at V and 0 bases at J, with 10 bases between. The CDR3 here is CASTLRGSYNSPLHF. CDR3 nucleotide sequence: TGTGCCAGCACCCTCCGGGGCTCCTATAATTCACCCCTCCACTTT.

The chain uses TRBV30 and TRBJ2-7; 10 nucleotides match TRBD1. The CDR3 extends over 15 amino acids. Germline CDR1 is GTSNPN and CDR2 is SVGIG (reference sequence). V dropped 3 bases and J dropped 0; count of bases not matched to a gene: 5. CDR3 nucleotides: TGTGCCTGGAGGGGAGGGACAGGGGCCTCCTACGAGCAGTACTTC. The encoded protein is CAWRGGTGASYEQYF.

This chain uses TRBV10-1 with TRBJ2-1; D might be TRBD1 (6 bases). CDR3 length: 15 amino acids. Looked up from germline, CDR1 is WNHNN and CDR2 is SYGVQD (reference sequence). Between the trimmed V and J ends, which lost 6 bases and 1 base, there was a span of 13 bases. CDR3 sequence reads: CASSYNRASYNEQFF. In DNA, the CDR3 is TGCGCCAGCAGCTACAACAGGGCATCCTACAATGAGCAGTTCTTC.

The rearrangement uses TRBV2 and TRBJ1-1, with TRBD1 matching over 7 bases. Trimming at V came to 5 bases and at J to 3 bases, leaving 6 bases not matched to a gene. The CDR3 sequence is 14 residues long. Germline-derived CDR1 and CDR2 are SNHLY and FYNNEI. The CDR3 protein is CASSRQGADTEAFF. CDR3 bases: TGTGCCAGCAGTCGACAGGGCGCAGACACTGAAGCTTTCTTT.

The chain uses TRBV5-6 and TRBJ2-1; the match to TRBD2 covers 9 bases. V was pared by 0 bases and J by 7 bases, with 5 bases of the junction left unmatched. This CDR3 region has 15 residues. Germline loops: CDR1 SGHDT, CDR2 YYEEEE. The CDR3 nucleotides are TGTGCCAGCAGCTTGGAGGTAGCGGGAGTGAATGAGCAGTTCTTC. It is translated as CASSLEVAGVNEQFF. Complete variable domain (other parts from reference TRBV5-6 and TRBJ2-1): DAGVTQSPTHLIKTRGQQVTLRCSPKSGHDTVSWYQQALGQGPQFIFQYYEEEERQRGNFPDRFSGHQFPNYSSELNVNALLLGDSALYLCASSLEVAGVNEQFFGPGTRLTVL.

This rearrangement joins TRBV4-3 to TRBJ2-7; 12 bases map to TRBD1. The CDR3 has 17 amino acids. The V gene's germline CDR1 is LGHNA and CDR2 YSLEER. V was pared by 3 bases and J by 4 bases, with 10 bases of the junction left unmatched. Here the CDR3 DNA reads TGCGCCAGCAGCCAGAACACGGGGACAGGGGGCTTGTACGAGCAGTACTTC. It is translated as CASSQNTGTGGLYEQYF.

The chain recombines TRBV29-1 with TRBJ2-2, with 10 nucleotides matching TRBD1. This CDR3 has 15 residues. Germline V gene data show CDR1 as SQVTM and CDR2 as ANQGSEA. V lost 6 bases, J lost 3 bases, and 7 bases stayed unmatched. CDR3 in DNA: TGCAGCGTCTATGGACAGGGGGACCACACCGGGGAGCTGTTTTTT. It yields the protein CSVYGQGDHTGELFF.

The V gene is TRBV11-2, the J gene TRBJ2-7; D is perhaps TRBD1 (5 bases). CDR1 is SGHAT, CDR2 FQNNGV, per germline. Trimming removed 0 bases from V and 5 bases from J, with 26 bases in between. There are 19 residues in the CDR3. The CDR3: CASSLDPTEGERFRNEQYF. CDR3 coding DNA: TGTGCCAGCAGCTTAGATCCCACAGAAGGGGAAAGATTTAGGAACGAGCAGTACTTC.

The chain carries TRBV27 and TRBJ2-7; D is unresolved. V lost 3 bases to trimming and J lost 4 bases, with 13 bases between them. The CDR3 extends over 14 amino acids. CDR1 is MNHEY, CDR2 SMNVEV, per germline (reference sequence). The CDR3 nucleotides are TGTGCCAGCAGTTTCGGTGCCCGAGAGTACGAGCAGTACTTC. Encoded protein: CASSFGAREYEQYF.

This clone was seen only a few times. The gene calls are TRBV6-1 and TRBJ2-5; a possible D gene is TRBD2 (5 bases). The CDR3 has 14 residues. Germline V CDR1 and CDR2: MNHNS, SASEGT. Deletions cut 3 bases from V and 2 bases from J, with 10 bases between. Written as DNA, the CDR3 is TGTGCCAGCAGTGATTACGGGGAACAAGAGACCCAGTACTTC. As protein: CASSDYGEQETQYF.

This rearrangement joins TRBV15 to TRBJ1-4; D unresolved. Trimming shortened V by 1 base and J by 0 bases, and 3 bases separated the two germline ends. CDR1 is LNHNV and CDR2 is YYDKDF in the germline V gene (reference sequence). The CDR3 has 14 amino acids. The CDR3 is CATSRATTNEKLFF. CDR3 in DNA: TGTGCCACCAGCAGAGCTACAACTAATGAAAAACTGTTTTTT.

The J gene is TRBJ1-2, the V gene TRBV6-6, with D possibly matching TRBD1 (5 bases). Germline V gene sequence: CDR1 MNHNY, CDR2 SVGAGI (reference sequence). This CDR3 spans 16 amino acids. The V and J ends lost 2 bases and 5 bases respectively, with 18 bases between them. The CDR3 is CASSYGTGVRAYGYTF. The CDR3 DNA follows: TGTGCCAGCAGTTACGGTACGGGAGTCAGGGCATATGGCTACACCTTC.

The CDR3 DNA reads TGCAGCGTTGTCGAACGGGGCTCCTACAATGAGCAGTTCTTC. This sequence encodes CSVVERGSYNEQFF. The V gene is TRBV29-1, the J gene TRBJ2-1; weak D call: TRBD2 (5 bases). Germline CDR1 reads SQVTM; CDR2 reads ANQGSEA. The CDR3 has 14 residues. With 4 bases removed from V and 0 bases from J, the gap between germline ends came to 10 bases.

The chain links TRBV10-2 to TRBJ2-3, with 10 bases that match TRBD2. Germline V lookup: CDR1 WSHSY, CDR2 SAAADI. The CDR3 has 18 residues. The junction had 7 bases not matched to a gene; V was cut back by 1 base and J by 0 bases. The CDR3, as DNA: TGCGCCAGCAGTGAGTGGGGTAGCGGGAGGCACAGCACAGATACGCAGTATTTT. This translates into CASSEWGSGRHSTDTQYF.

V gene TRBV7-9 combines with J gene TRBJ1-4; D gene ambiguous. Trimming removed 5 bases at V and 4 bases at J, with 14 bases between. This CDR3 contains 15 residues. Germline CDR1 and CDR2: SEHNR and FQNEAQ (reference sequence). The CDR3: CASSQEGSRNEKLFF. The CDR3 DNA is TGTGCCAGCAGCCAGGAGGGCAGCCGTAATGAAAAACTGTTTTTT. The complete variable domain, with remaining parts taken from reference TRBV7-9 and TRBJ1-4, reads DTGVSQNPRHKITKRGQNVTFRCDPISEHNRLYWYRQTLGQGPEFLTYFQNEAQLEKSRLLSDRFSAERPKGSFSTLEIQRTEQGDSAMYLCASSQEGSRNEKLFFGSGTQLSVL.

The chain is built from TRBV30 and TRBJ2-7, with D perhaps TRBD2 (6 bases). V was pared by 4 bases and J by 2 bases, with 18 bases between. The CDR3 spans 15 residues. Germline V CDR1 and CDR2: GTSNPN, SVGIG (reference sequence). CDR3 in DNA: TGTGCCTGGACCCGAGGCGGGGTCAGTCCCTACGAGCAGTACTTC. Amino acid sequence: CAWTRGGVSPYEQYF. The entire variable domain, with the rest obtained from reference TRBV30 and TRBJ2-7, is as follows: SQTIHQWPATLVQPVGSPLSLECTVEGTSNPNLYWYRQAAGRGLQLLFYSVGIGQISSEVPQNLSASRPQDRQFILSSKKLLLSDSGFYLCAWTRGGVSPYEQYFGPGTRLTVT.

The chain couples TRBV29-1 to TRBJ2-3; D is undetermined. The germline V gene has CDR1 SQVTM and CDR2 ANQGSEA. This CDR3 contains 13 residues. Trimming shortened V by 2 bases and J by 6 bases, and 12 bases separated the two germline ends. The CDR3 region is CSVETPLCDTQYF. The CDR3 coding sequence is TGCAGCGTTGAAACCCCACTTTGTGATACGCAGTATTTT.